This T cell receptor beta chain is drawn from a study of blood T cell repertoires in COVID-19. Study-level information: The samples span acute and convalescent COVID-19 from the United States, Italy and Spain.

Participants were aged roughly 18 to 90 years from more than 20 US areas. Study processing details: Counts of nucleated cells, estimated from reference gene primer amplification, were obtained. This table comes from immunoSEQ multiplex PCR, and its TCRdb copy is limited to in-frame clones, with some not included. V and J calls and clone size are as listed in that table; D and trimming were resolved from the DNA. The table lists 200,000 to 250,000 clones, under 90% of them singletons. This CDR3 region has 16 residues. Trimming removed 3 bases from V and 1 base from J, with 15 bases in between. The germline CDR1 and CDR2 sequences are DFQATT and SNEGSKA (reference sequence).

The sequence derives from a woman aged 40 to 50 who had been exposed to COVID-19. Sequences were obtained from PBMCs or T cells enriched from blood (not recorded which). The gene calls are TRBV20-1 and TRBJ2-2, with D maybe TRBD1 (6 bases). In DNA, the CDR3 is TGCAGTGCTAGTGGGCCCGGGACACTGAACACCGGGGAGCTGTTTTTT. It specifies CSASGPGTLNTGELFF.